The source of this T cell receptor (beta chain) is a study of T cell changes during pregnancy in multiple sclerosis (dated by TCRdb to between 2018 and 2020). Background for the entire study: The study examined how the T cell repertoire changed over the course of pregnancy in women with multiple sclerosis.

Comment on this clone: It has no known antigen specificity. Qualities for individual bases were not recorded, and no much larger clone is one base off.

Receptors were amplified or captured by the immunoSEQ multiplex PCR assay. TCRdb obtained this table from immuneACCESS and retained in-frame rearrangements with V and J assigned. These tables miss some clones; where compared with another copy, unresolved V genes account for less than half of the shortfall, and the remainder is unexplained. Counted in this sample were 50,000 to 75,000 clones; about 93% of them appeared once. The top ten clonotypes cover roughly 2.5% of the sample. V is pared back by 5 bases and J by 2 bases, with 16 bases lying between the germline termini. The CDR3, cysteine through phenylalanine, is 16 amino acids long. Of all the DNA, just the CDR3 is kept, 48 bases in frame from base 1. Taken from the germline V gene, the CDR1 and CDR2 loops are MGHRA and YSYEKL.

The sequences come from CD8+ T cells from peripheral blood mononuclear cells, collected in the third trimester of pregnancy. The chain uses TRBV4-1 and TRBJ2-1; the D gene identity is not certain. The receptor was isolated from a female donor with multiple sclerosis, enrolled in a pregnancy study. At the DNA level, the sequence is TGCGCCAGCAGCGCCCACCCCGAGCCCCCCTACAATGAGCAGTTCTTC. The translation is CASSAHPEPPYNEQFF.